The entry below gives a single TCR beta chain sequence along with its context. Antigen specificity is unknown. Investigators reverse transcribed all isolated RNA, so they sequenced expressed TCRB transcripts. Produced via immunoSEQ multiplex PCR; TCRdb's table is partial and in-frame only. The data hold 330,000 or so clones, with around 13% observed a single time. The source of the sample is a study of beta chain features in type 1 diabetes. Points from the study as a whole: For Type 1 diabetes patients, all four CD4+ subsets carried TCRB CDR3s that were moderately but significantly shorter.

CD4+ naive, central memory, regulatory and stem cell-like memory subsets were isolated by sorting on CD45RO/CCR7/CD25/CD127/CD95/CD27. This clonotype originated in a woman younger than 35 with type 1 diabetes. The material sequenced was naive CD4+ T cells from blood.

CDR3 region: CASSLVTSGNTDTQYF. The CDR3 nucleotides read TGTGCCAGCAGCTTAGTTACTAGCGGAAACACAGATACGCAGTATTTT. The V and J genes are TRBV7-9 and TRBJ2-3; TRBD2 agrees at 8 bases. This CDR3 is built from 16 residues. The trim removed 1 base at V and 2 bases at J, leaving 5 bases unmatched. Germline CDR1 is SEHNR and CDR2 is FQNEAQ (reference sequence).